The rows below give T cell receptor beta chains drawn from one sample of a study of OX40 agonist ivuxolimab in advanced cancers. Assay: immunoSEQ multiplex PCR; the TCRdb copy retains only in-frame clones and omits some. The sample shows about 86,000 clones, around 88% of them seen only once. Sequences were derived from CD4+ or CD8+ T cells sorted from blood, sampled in a trial of the OX40 agonist ivuxolimab. The source is an adult with an advanced solid tumor such as melanoma, head and neck, liver or kidney cancer. CDR3s include the opening cysteine and the closing phenylalanine or tryptophan. Fields, in order: CDR3 length, V gene, clone size, D gene, J gene, CDR3 protein, CDR3 DNA. The D gene is left open where the match is weak. Clone size is stated in some rows and not others, as once, few, many or a class when expanded.

15,TRBV19,few,.,TRBJ2-1,CASSIGKSTYNEQFF,TGTGCCAGTAGTATAGGCAAAAGCACCTACAATGAGCAGTTCTTC
13,TRBV7-9,.,.,TRBJ2-7,CASSSEGYTRQYF,TGTGCCAGCAGCTCCGAGGGGTATACTAGACAGTACTTC
14,TRBV10-3,once,TRBD1,TRBJ2-3,CAIRRAGGTDTQYF,TGTGCCATCAGGCGGGCAGGGGGAACAGATACGCAGTATTTT
11,TRBV6-1,few,.,TRBJ1-1,CASTLVTEAFF,TGTGCCAGCACTCTCGTCACTGAAGCTTTCTTT
15,TRBV6-1,.,.,TRBJ1-4,CASRGLQTTNEKLFF,TGTGCCAGCAGGGGACTACAGACAACTAATGAAAAACTGTTTTTT
13,TRBV9,.,.,TRBJ1-1,CASSGTVNTEAFF,TGTGCCAGCAGCGGGACAGTGAACACTGAAGCTTTCTTT
13,TRBV4-1,many,.,TRBJ1-2,CASSQDDNYGYTF,TGCGCCAGCAGCCAAGACGATAACTATGGCTACACCTTC
15,TRBV5-1,.,TRBD1,TRBJ2-5,CASSFRTGVIETQYF,TGCGCCAGCAGCTTTAGGACAGGGGTAATAGAGACCCAGTACTTC
15,TRBV28,once,.,TRBJ1-1,CASREVVPANTEAFF,TGTGCCAGCAGGGAAGTGGTACCTGCGAACACTGAAGCTTTCTTT
16,TRBV7-9,.,.,TRBJ2-6,CASSPPGFSGANVLTF,TGTGCCAGCAGCCCTCCAGGGTTCTCTGGGGCCAACGTCCTGACTTTC
13,TRBV5-1,.,.,TRBJ2-5,CASSLGASETQYF,TGCGCCAGCAGCTTGGGAGCTTCGGAGACCCAGTACTTC
14,TRBV27,.,.,TRBJ2-7,CASCLRFPVYEQYF,TGTGCCAGCTGTCTCCGGTTCCCAGTCTACGAGCAGTACTTC
14,TRBV6-5,.,.,TRBJ2-3,CASSDAGGGDTQYF,TGTGCCAGCAGTGACGCCGGGGGCGGAGATACGCAGTATTTT
13,TRBV19,.,.,TRBJ1-5,CASSTIAGQFQHF,TGTGCCAGTAGCACGATTGCAGGACAGTTCCAGCATTTT
14,TRBV4-1,.,.,TRBJ1-5,CASSQGFSNQPQHF,TGCGCCAGCAGCCAAGGGTTCAGCAATCAGCCCCAGCATTTT
16,TRBV27,.,.,TRBJ1-1,CASSFRSVAVNTEAFF,TGTGCCAGCAGTTTCCGTTCTGTGGCAGTTAACACTGAAGCTTTCTTT
14,TRBV5-4,.,.,TRBJ2-7,CASSLEIGEYEQYF,TGTGCCAGCAGCTTGGAGATCGGGGAATACGAGCAGTACTTC
14,TRBV6-5,.,TRBD1,TRBJ1-5,CASRFQGANQPQHF,TGTGCCAGCAGATTTCAGGGGGCGAATCAGCCCCAGCATTTT
15,TRBV7-3,.,TRBD2,TRBJ2-5,CASSLIAGGQETQYF,TGTGCCAGCAGCTTAATAGCGGGAGGGCAAGAGACCCAGTACTTC
13,TRBV2,.,TRBD2,TRBJ2-1,CASSSGARGEQFF,TGTGCCAGCAGCAGCGGGGCCCGGGGTGAGCAGTTCTTC
14,TRBV10-3,.,TRBD2,TRBJ2-5,CAIRGDYEGETQYF,TGTGCCATCAGGGGGGACTATGAGGGAGAGACCCAGTACTTC
14,TRBV9,.,.,TRBJ2-2,CASSVSSSTGELFF,TGTGCCAGCAGCGTTTCCAGCTCCACCGGGGAGCTGTTTTTT
17,TRBV4-3,.,TRBD1,TRBJ2-2,CASSRSMGTGEPGELFF,TGCGCCAGCAGCCGCTCTATGGGGACAGGGGAGCCCGGGGAGCTGTTTTTT
14,TRBV6-1,once,.,TRBJ1-2,CASSDRRRLIGYTF,TGTGCCAGCAGTGACAGACGACGATTGATTGGCTACACCTTC
19,TRBV18,.,TRBD1,TRBJ2-1,CASSPPVGGQGLATDEQFF,TGTGCCAGCTCACCACCGGTGGGGGGACAGGGTCTTGCCACTGATGAGCAGTTCTTC
13,TRBV30,.,TRBD1,TRBJ1-4,CAWDRGTQEKLFF,TGTGCCTGGGACAGGGGAACTCAGGAAAAACTGTTTTTT
13,TRBV11-2,few,.,TRBJ2-7,CASSFSGIYEQYF,TGTGCCAGCAGCTTTTCCGGAATTTACGAGCAGTACTTC
12,TRBV5-1,.,.,TRBJ1-6,CASSGDNSPLHF,TGCGCCAGCAGCGGAGATAATTCACCCCTCCACTTT
19,TRBV7-8,.,TRBD2,TRBJ2-1,CASSPRRAGGLGSYNEQFF,TGTGCCAGCAGCCCGCGGCGAGCGGGAGGGCTTGGATCCTACAATGAGCAGTTCTTC
14,TRBV18,once,TRBD1,TRBJ2-7,CASSRVQGAPKQYF,TGTGCCAGCTCACGGGTACAGGGGGCCCCCAAGCAGTACTTC
16,TRBV2,.,TRBD2,TRBJ2-2,CATSRLAGVQSGELFF,TGTGCCACGTCAAGACTAGCGGGAGTGCAGAGCGGGGAGCTGTTTTTT
14,TRBV5-1,.,TRBD2,TRBJ2-1,CASSLPGLAGEQFF,TGCGCCAGCAGCCTCCCGGGACTAGCAGGTGAGCAGTTCTTC
14,TRBV7-3,.,TRBD1,TRBJ2-5,CASSSTGGSGTQYF,TGTGCCAGCAGCTCTACAGGGGGCTCGGGGACCCAGTACTTC
16,TRBV5-8,.,TRBD1,TRBJ1-4,CASSSARSGTGEKLFF,TGTGCCAGCAGCTCCGCAAGATCCGGGACAGGGGAAAAACTGTTTTTT
13,TRBV2,once,.,TRBJ2-1,CASCKRGIDEQFF,TGTGCCAGCTGTAAGAGAGGTATCGATGAGCAGTTCTTC
14,TRBV19,.,.,TRBJ1-1,CASRVDTFKTEAFF,TGTGCCAGTAGAGTGGACACTTTCAAGACTGAAGCTTTCTTT
13,TRBV10-3,.,TRBD1,TRBJ1-2,CAIKGTGNYGYTF,TGTGCCATCAAAGGGACAGGGAACTATGGCTACACCTTC
16,TRBV7-6,.,TRBD2,TRBJ2-2,CASIPGQGGHTGELFF,TGTGCCAGCATCCCAGGCCAGGGAGGGCACACCGGGGAGCTGTTTTTT
15,TRBV6-5,.,.,TRBJ2-1,CASSYRGYDNNEQFF,TGTGCCAGCAGTTACCGTGGCTATGACAACAATGAGCAGTTCTTC
11,TRBV2,.,.,TRBJ2-1,CASTGQNEQFF,TGTGCCAGCACAGGGCAGAATGAGCAGTTCTTC